This T cell receptor (beta chain) was recorded in a study of T-cell reconstitution after alpha-beta-depleted transplantation in children. Broader study findings: Among T cells one year after transplant, newly produced cells accounted for most counts and diversity. As was reported, about two months after transplant, alpha-beta T cells came from several hundred expanded graft clones. Recipient T cells and thymic progenitors that survived were the source of the high TCRbeta diversity seen at day 60 in some patients.

For TCRbeta, the library was prepared with unique molecular identifiers. TCRdb ran MiXCR on the PCR reads and lists one entry per CDR3 protein. The sample lists about 290,000 distinct CDR3 sequences; about 9.5% were seen once. This clonotype has at least ten counts. What it binds is not known. Sample: PBMCs, taken before TCRalphabeta/CD19-depleted stem cell transplant. This receptor was taken from a boy in the first two years of life with acute myeloid leukemia, due to receive a stem cell transplant.

The DNA of the CDR3 is TGTGCCAGCAAACGAAACGTCCTTAGCGGGAGTAGGGATGAGCAGTTCTTC. It codes for CASKRNVLSGSRDEQFF. The chain combines TRBV28 with TRBJ2-1; 9 bases align to TRBD2. After removal of 7 bases from V and 8 bases from J, the junction contained 18 bases not matched to a gene. There are 17 residues in the CDR3. Germline loops: CDR1 MDHEN, CDR2 SYDVKM.